These 25 T cell receptor beta chains originate from one sample sequenced in a study of CD8 T cells in ankylosing spondylitis. Study-level points and caveats: Within ankylosing spondylitis blood, a TCR beta motif made up of several highly homologous variants appeared to be characteristic.

Antigens for these TCRs are unknown. TCRdb used MiXCR to reprocess the 5' RACE reads, holding one entry per CDR3 protein. The repertoire has just under 550,000 distinct CDR3 sequences, about 13% of them found once; the top ten carry approximately 6.2%. Material: blood, either unsorted or a sorted T cell fraction (not recorded which). These receptors were obtained from a male donor with ankylosing spondylitis.

This chain links TRBV18 with TRBJ2-1; 14 positions agree with TRBD2. Germline trimming cut 3 bases from V and 12 bases from J; bases unmatched to any gene: 13. The CDR3 spans 17 residues. CDR1 is KGHSH and CDR2 is LQKENI in the germline V gene. The CDR3 here is CASSPPAGTSGSLPQFF. CDR3 nucleotide sequence: TGTGCCAGCTCACCGCCGGCCGGGACTAGCGGGAGTTTACCGCAGTTCTTC.

This clonotype was counted a few times. The CDR3 reads CSVQQGGGTDTQYF. CDR3 bases: TGCAGCGTTCAACAGGGTGGGGGCACAGATACGCAGTATTTT. The J gene is TRBJ2-3, the V gene TRBV29-1; perhaps TRBD1 as D (6 bases). CDR1 SQVTM and CDR2 ANQGSEA come from the germline V gene. The V and J ends lost 5 bases and 1 base respectively, with 13 bases between them. The CDR3 length is 14 residues.

The V call is TRBV4-1, the J call TRBJ2-5, with 15 bases matching TRBD2. This CDR3 has 17 amino acids. CDR1 and CDR2 (germline): MGHRA, YSYEKL. V was pared by 1 base and J by 5 bases, with 5 bases of the junction left unmatched. In nucleotides, the CDR3 is TGCGCCAGCAGCCAAGGGACTAGCGGGAGGGCCTATGAGACCCAGTACTTC. This encodes CASSQGTSGRAYETQYF.

The rearrangement links TRBV5-1 to TRBJ2-7; D possibly corresponds to TRBD2 (6 bases). Germline V gene data show CDR1 as SGHRS and CDR2 as YFSETQ. The CDR3 extends over 14 amino acids. The V gene lost 0 bases and the J gene lost 3 bases, with 10 bases spanning the gap. The CDR3 bases are TGCGCCAGCAGCTTGGATGTGCGGGGCTACGAGCAGTACGTC. Translated, it gives CASSLDVRGYEQYV.

In DNA, the CDR3 is TGTGCCAGCAGTGAAGCGCAACAGGGGATGAGGAAGACCCAGTACTTC. It encodes CASSEAQQGMRKTQYF. The V and J genes are TRBV2 and TRBJ2-5; 7 bases match TRBD1. Germline CDR1 is SNHLY and CDR2 is FYNNEI. The CDR3 length is 16 residues. Losses at the gene ends were 0 bases for V and 6 bases for J; bases not matched to a gene: 10.

This chain uses TRBV5-5 with TRBJ2-7; maybe TRBD1 (6 bases). V was cut by 5 bases and J by 0 bases, with 12 bases left in between. Germline loops: CDR1 SGHKS, CDR2 YYEKEE (reference sequence). This CDR3 region has 14 residues. In nucleotides, the CDR3 is TGTGCCAGCAGTCGACCGGGACACTCCTACGAGCAGTACTTC. This sequence encodes CASSRPGHSYEQYF.

This clonotype was counted many times. The chain carries TRBV10-3 and TRBJ2-7, with no clear D. CDR1 ENHRY and CDR2 SYGVKD come from the germline V gene. There are 12 residues in the CDR3. Deletions cut 3 bases from V and 3 bases from J, with 6 bases between. As DNA, the CDR3 is TGTGCCATCAGTGACACTGGCTACGAGCAGTACGTC. Protein product: CAISDTGYEQYV.

This clonotype was recorded at least ten times. The V call is TRBV13, the J call TRBJ2-7, with D uncertain. V was shortened by 5 bases and J by 3 bases, with 5 bases between the two germline ends. CDR1 is PRHDT, CDR2 FYEKMQ, per germline (reference sequence). The CDR3 sequence is 11 residues long. The CDR3, as DNA: TGTGCCAGCAGCGAAGGCTACGAGCAGTACTTC. Amino acid sequence: CASSEGYEQYF. Drawing the rest from reference TRBV13 and TRBJ2-7, the complete variable domain is AAGVIQSPRHLIKEKRETATLKCYPIPRHDTVYWYQQGPGQDPQFLISFYEKMQSDKGSIPDRFSAQQFSDYHSELNMSSLELGDSALYFCASSEGYEQYFGPGTRLTVT.

This clonotype has more than one count but fewer than ten. The V and J genes are TRBV6-5 and TRBJ1-4, with a tentative D call TRBD1 (5 bases). Germline loops: CDR1 MNHEY, CDR2 SVGAGI. This CDR3 region has 13 residues. V lost 5 bases, J lost 16 bases, and 20 bases lay in between. The CDR3 coding sequence is TGTGCCAGCAGTAACAGGAACCGGGAACCCAAGTTTTTT. Translating gives CASSNRNREPKFF.

The chain uses TRBV20-1 and TRBJ1-5; D gene ambiguous. This CDR3 region has 12 residues. The V end was cut by 2 bases, the J end by 4 bases, with 6 bases between. From germline, CDR1 is DFQATT and CDR2 SNEGSKA (reference sequence). This chain's CDR3 is CSARWGNQPQHF. In nucleotides, the CDR3 is TGCAGTGCTAGATGGGGTAATCAGCCCCAGCATTTT.

This clonotype was picked up a small number of times. This rearrangement joins TRBV10-3 to TRBJ2-1, with 8 bases aligning to TRBD1. Germline V CDR1 and CDR2: ENHRY, SYGVKD. The CDR3 loop spans 16 amino acids. V was pared by 4 bases and J by 1 base, with 6 bases of the junction left unmatched. The CDR3 protein is CAISAPGQGSYNEQFF. CDR3 bases: TGTGCCATCAGTGCGCCTGGACAGGGTTCCTACAATGAGCAGTTCTTC.

This clonotype has a handful of counts. As DNA, the CDR3 is TGTGCCAGCAGCCACCCCTCTAGCGAAGAAGAGACCCAGTACTTC. Protein: CASSHPSSEEETQYF. The V and J genes are TRBV4-2 and TRBJ2-5; tentative D call: TRBD2 (6 bases). CDR1 LGHNA and CDR2 YNFKEQ come from the germline V gene. V was shortened by 3 bases and J by 3 bases, with 14 bases between the two germline ends. This CDR3 is built from 15 residues.

The J gene is TRBJ1-2, the V gene TRBV20-1; the D gene is possibly TRBD1 (6 bases). Germline lookup yields CDR1 DFQATT and CDR2 SNEGSKA (reference sequence). Deletions cut 4 bases from V and 7 bases from J, with 13 bases between. This CDR3 contains 12 residues. This chain's CDR3 is CSAIRGGRGYTF. In DNA form, the CDR3 reads TGCAGTGCTATCAGGGGAGGACGTGGCTACACCTTC.

This clonotype was counted only a few times. V usage is TRBV7-9 and J usage is TRBJ2-5; the match to TRBD1 covers 7 bases. This CDR3 is built from 15 residues. V lost 5 bases to trimming and J lost 2 bases; unmatched junction nucleotides: 8. Germline loops: CDR1 SEHNR, CDR2 FQNEAQ (reference sequence). DNA for the CDR3: TGTGCCAGCAGCACCAGGGACAGCACACAAGAGACCCAGTACTTC. As protein: CASSTRDSTQETQYF.

The chain couples TRBV24-1 to TRBJ1-5; D unclear. Between the trimmed V and J ends, which lost 4 bases and 0 bases, there was a span of 12 bases. The germline gives CDR1 KGHDR, CDR2 SFDVKD. This CDR3 contains 16 residues. CDR3 sequence reads: CATSDADSYSNQPQHF. CDR3 DNA: TGTGCCACCAGTGACGCAGACTCGTATAGCAATCAGCCCCAGCATTTT.

This clonotype has at least ten counts. The rearrangement uses TRBV5-1 and TRBJ1-4; D call uncertain. The CDR3 runs to 15 residues. V was clipped by 9 bases and J by 3 bases, with 18 bases between them. The V gene's germline CDR1 is SGHRS and CDR2 YFSETQ. The CDR3 loop reads CATRPQEGSNEKLFF. CDR3 sequence (DNA): TGCGCCACCCGGCCGCAGGAGGGCTCTAATGAAAAACTGTTTTTT.

This clonotype was observed a handful of times. V and J are TRBV12-3 or TRBV12-4 and TRBJ2-3; maybe TRBD2 (6 bases). CDR3 length equals 16 residues. V gave up 0 bases and J gave up 0 bases, with 10 bases separating them. The DNA of the CDR3 is TGTGCCAGCAGTTTAGCTAGCGGAGGGAGCACAGATACGCAGTATTTT. Amino acid sequence: CASSLASGGSTDTQYF.

The gene calls are TRBV7-9 and TRBJ2-7, with TRBD2 identical over 7 bases. The CDR3 contains 14 residues. V shed 1 base and J 3 bases; nucleotides not matched to a gene: 3. Germline V gene lookup returns CDR1 SEHNR and CDR2 FQNEAQ (reference sequence). The CDR3 DNA sequence: TGTGCCAGCAGCTTAGTAACTAGCGACTACGAGCAGTACTTC. This sequence encodes CASSLVTSDYEQYF.

This clonotype was detected only a few times. The CDR3 coding sequence is TGCAGTGCTAGAAGGCAGGCGAACACTGAAGCTTTCTTT. Its protein product is CSARRQANTEAFF. This chain connects TRBV20-1 to TRBJ1-1; D uncertain. Per germline, CDR1 DFQATT and CDR2 SNEGSKA (reference sequence). The CDR3 covers 13 residues. The V gene lost 2 bases and the J gene lost 1 base, with 8 bases spanning the gap.

CDR3 nucleotide sequence: TGTGCCAGCACTCAGGGTCTGGTGGGAAACACCATATATTTT. It yields the protein CASTQGLVGNTIYF. This chain connects TRBV7-2 to TRBJ1-3; D might be TRBD1 (5 bases). Germline-derived CDR1 and CDR2 are SGHTA and FQGNSA. With 7 bases removed from V and 4 bases from J, the gap between germline ends came to 14 bases. This CDR3 is 14 amino acids long.

This clonotype was seen many times. The rearrangement uses TRBV12-3 or TRBV12-4 and TRBJ1-1; possible D gene TRBD1, 6 bases. This CDR3 spans 15 amino acids. Trimming shortened V by 5 bases and J by 1 base, and 14 bases separated the two germline ends. The CDR3 DNA reads as TGTGCCAGCAGTCCCCCGGGACACCGGAACACTGAAGCTTTCTTT. Its translation is CASSPPGHRNTEAFF.

The table lists this clonotype with a few counts. The chain carries TRBV2 and TRBJ2-1; possibly TRBD2 for D (6 bases). CDR1 and CDR2 (germline): SNHLY, FYNNEI. Trimming removed 11 bases from V and 7 bases from J, with 9 bases in between. The CDR3 has 10 amino acids. The CDR3 nucleotides read TGTGCCCAAGGGAGGAATGAGCAGTTCTTC. Protein: CAQGRNEQFF.

This sequence joins TRBV3-1 and TRBJ1-1, with D uncertain. V lost 7 bases to trimming and J lost 4 bases, with 16 bases between them. CDR3 length: 14 amino acids. The germline V gene encodes CDR1 LGHDT and CDR2 YNNKEL (reference sequence). CDR3 sequence (DNA): TGTGCCAGCACCCTAGGGATTTTGAGCACTGAAGCTTTCTTT. Its protein is CASTLGILSTEAFF.

The V and J genes are TRBV18 and TRBJ2-7, with D possibly being TRBD1 or TRBD2 (6 bases each). This CDR3 is 15 amino acids long. Germline V gene lookup returns CDR1 KGHSH and CDR2 LQKENI. V shed 3 bases and J shed 6 bases, with 18 bases lying between them. The CDR3 here is CASSPGRGGNGEQYF. DNA of the CDR3: TGTGCCAGCTCACCGGGCAGGGGAGGTAACGGCGAGCAGTACTTC.

This chain uses TRBV27 with TRBJ2-3; 8 nucleotides line up with TRBD1. The CDR3 sequence is 11 residues long. Germline CDR1 reads MNHEY; CDR2 reads SMNVEV (reference sequence). After removal of 4 bases from V and 10 bases from J, the junction contained 1 base not matched to a gene. Here the CDR3 DNA reads TGTGCCAGCAGTTCACAGGGGGCGCAGTATTTT. Protein product: CASSSQGAQYF.